This TCR beta chain was captured in a study of T cell responses to AZD1222 COVID-19 vaccine. This CDR3 is 16 amino acids long. Trimming left V 0 bases short and J 1 base short, with 12 bases between. The germline CDR1 and CDR2 sequences are MGHRA and YSYEKL. TCRdb's copy holds only in-frame clones and misses some; the assay was immunoSEQ multiplex PCR. The sample lists about 170,000 clones, about nine tenths occurring once. The chain has TRBV4-1 and TRBJ1-1; D is possibly TRBD1 (5 bases). This receptor was obtained from an adult in good health. Specimen: peripheral blood, collected on day 0 of AZD1222 vaccination. This CDR3 is CASSQDRGTKNTEAFF. CDR3 sequence (DNA): TGCGCCAGCAGCCAAGATCGAGGGACCAAGAACACTGAAGCTTTCTTT.